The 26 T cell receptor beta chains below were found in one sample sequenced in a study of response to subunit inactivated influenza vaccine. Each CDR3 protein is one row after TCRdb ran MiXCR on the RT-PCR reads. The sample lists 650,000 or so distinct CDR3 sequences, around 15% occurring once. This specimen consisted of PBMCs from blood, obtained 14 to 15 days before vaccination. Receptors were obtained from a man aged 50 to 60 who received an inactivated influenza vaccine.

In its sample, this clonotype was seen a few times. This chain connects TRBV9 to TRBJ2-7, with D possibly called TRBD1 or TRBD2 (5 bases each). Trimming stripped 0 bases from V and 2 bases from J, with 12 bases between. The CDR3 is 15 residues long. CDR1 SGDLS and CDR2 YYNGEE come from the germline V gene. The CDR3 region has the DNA TGTGCCAGCAGCGTAGATATCGGGGCCCCCTACGAGCAGTACTTC. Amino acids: CASSVDIGAPYEQYF.

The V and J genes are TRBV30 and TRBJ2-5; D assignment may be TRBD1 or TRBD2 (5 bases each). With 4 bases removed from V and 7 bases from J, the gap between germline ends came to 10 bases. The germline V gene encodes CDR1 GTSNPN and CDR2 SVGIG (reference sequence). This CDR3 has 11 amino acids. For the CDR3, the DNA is TGTGCCTGGACAGGGAGTGGGACCCAGTACTTC. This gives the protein CAWTGSGTQYF.

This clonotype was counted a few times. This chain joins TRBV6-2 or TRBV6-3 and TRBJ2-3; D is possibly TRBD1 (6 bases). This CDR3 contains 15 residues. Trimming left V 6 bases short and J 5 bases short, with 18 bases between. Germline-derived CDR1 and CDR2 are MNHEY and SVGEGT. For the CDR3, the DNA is TGTGCCAGCAGGCGGTACAGGGAGTCCGGAGATACGCAGTATTTT. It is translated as CASRRYRESGDTQYF.

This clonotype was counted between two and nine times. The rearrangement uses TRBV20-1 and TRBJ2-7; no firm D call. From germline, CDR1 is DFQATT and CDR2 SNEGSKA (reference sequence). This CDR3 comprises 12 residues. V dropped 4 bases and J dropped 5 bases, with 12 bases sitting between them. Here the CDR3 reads CSAIPGVDEQYF. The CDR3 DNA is TGCAGTGCTATCCCGGGTGTCGACGAGCAGTACTTC.

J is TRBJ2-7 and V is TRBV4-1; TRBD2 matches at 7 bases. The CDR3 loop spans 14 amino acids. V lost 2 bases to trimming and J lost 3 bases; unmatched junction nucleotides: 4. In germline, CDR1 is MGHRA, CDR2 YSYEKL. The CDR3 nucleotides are TGCGCCAGCAGCCAAAGGCGGGAGAACTACGAGCAGTACTTC. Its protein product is CASSQRRENYEQYF.

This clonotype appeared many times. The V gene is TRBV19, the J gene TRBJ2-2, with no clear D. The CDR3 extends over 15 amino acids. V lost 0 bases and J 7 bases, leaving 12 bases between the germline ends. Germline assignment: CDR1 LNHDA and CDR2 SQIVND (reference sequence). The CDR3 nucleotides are TGTGCCAGTAGTATAGATCCGGTATGGCTCGGGGAGCTGTTTTTT. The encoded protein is CASSIDPVWLGELFF.

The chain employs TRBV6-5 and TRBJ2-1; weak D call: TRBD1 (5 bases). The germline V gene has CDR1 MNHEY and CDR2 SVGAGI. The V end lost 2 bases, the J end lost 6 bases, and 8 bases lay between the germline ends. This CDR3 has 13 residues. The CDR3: CASSYGHFNEQFF. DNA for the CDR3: TGTGCCAGCAGTTACGGACACTTCAATGAGCAGTTCTTC.

CDR3 bases: TGTGCCAGCAGCTTAGCGGGACAGGGGGACCTAGGGAATCAGCCCCAGCATTTT. Amino acid sequence: CASSLAGQGDLGNQPQHF. V and J are TRBV11-1 and TRBJ1-5; 11 bases map to TRBD1. Germline values: CDR1 SGHAT, CDR2 FQDESV (reference sequence). This CDR3 comprises 18 residues. The V segment lost 0 bases and the J segment 4 bases; nucleotides outside the gene matches: 8.

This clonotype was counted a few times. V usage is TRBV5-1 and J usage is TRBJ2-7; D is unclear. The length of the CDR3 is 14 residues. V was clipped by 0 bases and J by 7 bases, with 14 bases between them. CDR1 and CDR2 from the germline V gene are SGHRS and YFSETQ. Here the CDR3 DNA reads TGCGCCAGCAGCTTGGAAGCATCCGTGGGTGAGCAGTACTTC. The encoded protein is CASSLEASVGEQYF. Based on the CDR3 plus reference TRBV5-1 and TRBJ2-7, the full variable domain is KAGVTQTPRYLIKTRGQQVTLSCSPISGHRSVSWYQQTPGQGLQFLFEYFSETQRNKGNFPGRFSGRQFSNSRSEMNVSTLELGDSALYLCASSLEASVGEQYFGPGTRLTVT.

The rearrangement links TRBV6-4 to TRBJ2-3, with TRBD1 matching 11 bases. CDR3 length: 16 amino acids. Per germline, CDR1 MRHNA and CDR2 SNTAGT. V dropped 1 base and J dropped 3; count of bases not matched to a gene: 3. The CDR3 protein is CASSDWDRGFTDTQYF. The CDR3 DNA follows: TGTGCCAGCAGTGACTGGGACAGGGGGTTTACAGATACGCAGTATTTT.

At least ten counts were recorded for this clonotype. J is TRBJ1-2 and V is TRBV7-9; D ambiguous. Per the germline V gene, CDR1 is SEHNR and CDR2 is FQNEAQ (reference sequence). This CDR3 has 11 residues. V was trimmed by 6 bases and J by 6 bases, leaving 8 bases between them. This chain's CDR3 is CASSYGDGYTF. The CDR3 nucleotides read TGTGCCAGCAGTTACGGGGATGGCTACACCTTC.

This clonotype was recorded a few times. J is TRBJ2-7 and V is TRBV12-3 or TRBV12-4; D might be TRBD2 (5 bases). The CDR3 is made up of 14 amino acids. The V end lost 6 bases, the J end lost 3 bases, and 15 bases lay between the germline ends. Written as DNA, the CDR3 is TGTGCCAGCAGGCGGACTGGTGCGGACTACGAGCAGTACTTC. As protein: CASRRTGADYEQYF.

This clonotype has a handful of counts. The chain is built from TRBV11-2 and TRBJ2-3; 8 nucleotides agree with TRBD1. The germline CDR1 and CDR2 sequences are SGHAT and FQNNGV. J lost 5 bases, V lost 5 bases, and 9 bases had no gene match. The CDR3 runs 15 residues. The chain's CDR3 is CASSPPDRVGDTQYF. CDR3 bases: TGTGCCAGCAGCCCACCGGACAGGGTCGGAGATACGCAGTATTTT.

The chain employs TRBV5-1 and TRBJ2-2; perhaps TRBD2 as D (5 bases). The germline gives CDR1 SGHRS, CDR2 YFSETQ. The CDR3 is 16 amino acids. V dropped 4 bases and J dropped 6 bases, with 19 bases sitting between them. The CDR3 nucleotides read TGCGCCAGCAGCCTACTGTCCTTCTCGGGATCCGGGGAGCTGTTTTTT. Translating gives CASSLLSFSGSGELFF. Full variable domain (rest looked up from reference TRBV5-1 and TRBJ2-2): KAGVTQTPRYLIKTRGQQVTLSCSPISGHRSVSWYQQTPGQGLQFLFEYFSETQRNKGNFPGRFSGRQFSNSRSEMNVSTLELGDSALYLCASSLLSFSGSGELFFGEGSRLTVL.

The CDR3 loop reads CSAQGLAGSVDEQFF. The CDR3, as DNA: TGCAGTGCCCAGGGCCTAGCGGGGTCTGTGGATGAGCAGTTCTTC. This sequence joins TRBV20-1 and TRBJ2-1; 9 bases agree with TRBD2. The germline V gene encodes CDR1 DFQATT and CDR2 SNEGSKA (reference sequence). Trimming cost V 6 bases and J 8 bases; bases outside gene matches: 14. This CDR3 is built from 15 residues.

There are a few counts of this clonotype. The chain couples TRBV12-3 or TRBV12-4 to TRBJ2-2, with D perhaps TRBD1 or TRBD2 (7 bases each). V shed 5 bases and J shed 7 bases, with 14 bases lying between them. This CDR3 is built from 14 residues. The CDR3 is CASSRQGGFGELFF. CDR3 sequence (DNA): TGTGCCAGCAGTCGACAGGGAGGGTTCGGGGAGCTGTTTTTT.

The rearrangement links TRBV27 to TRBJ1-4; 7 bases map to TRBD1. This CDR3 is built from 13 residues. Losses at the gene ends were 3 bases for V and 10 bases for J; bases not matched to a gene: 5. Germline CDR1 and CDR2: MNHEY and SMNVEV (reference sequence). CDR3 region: CASSLTGSGKLFF. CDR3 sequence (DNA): TGTGCCAGCAGTTTGACAGGGTCGGGAAAACTGTTTTTT.

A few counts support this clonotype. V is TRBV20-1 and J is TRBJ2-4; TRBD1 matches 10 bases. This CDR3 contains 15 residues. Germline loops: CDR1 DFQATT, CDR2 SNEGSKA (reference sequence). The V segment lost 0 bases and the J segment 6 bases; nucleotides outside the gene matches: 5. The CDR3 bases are TGCAGTGCTAGAGATATAAGGACAGGGGGAAACATTCAGTACTTC. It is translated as CSARDIRTGGNIQYF.

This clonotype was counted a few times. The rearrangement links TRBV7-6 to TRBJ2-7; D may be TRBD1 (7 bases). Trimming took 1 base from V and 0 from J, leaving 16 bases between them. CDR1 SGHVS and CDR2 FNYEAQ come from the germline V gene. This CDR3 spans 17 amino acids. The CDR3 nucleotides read TGTGCCAGCAGCTTAGGGGGGGACAGAAGGAGCTCCTACGAGCAGTACTTC. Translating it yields CASSLGGDRRSSYEQYF.

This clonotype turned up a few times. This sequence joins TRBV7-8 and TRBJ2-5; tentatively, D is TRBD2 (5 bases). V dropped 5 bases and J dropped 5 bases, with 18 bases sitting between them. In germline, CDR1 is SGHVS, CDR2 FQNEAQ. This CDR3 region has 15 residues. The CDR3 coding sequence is TGTGCCAGCAGCCCGGAGGTTAGGGATGAGGAGACCCAGTACTTC. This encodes CASSPEVRDEETQYF. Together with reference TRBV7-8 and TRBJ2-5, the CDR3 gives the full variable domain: GAGVSQSPRYKVAKRGQDVALRCDPISGHVSLFWYQQALGQGPEFLTYFQNEAQLDKSGLPSDRFFAERPEGSVSTLKIQRTQQEDSAVYLCASSPEVRDEETQYFGPGTRLLVL.

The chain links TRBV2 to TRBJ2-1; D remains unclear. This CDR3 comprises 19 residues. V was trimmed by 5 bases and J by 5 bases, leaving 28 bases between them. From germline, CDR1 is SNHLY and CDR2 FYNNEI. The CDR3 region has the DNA TGTGCCAGCAGTCCAGGTCAATTAATAGCTGCCTTCCGAAACAATGAGCAGTTCTTC. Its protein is CASSPGQLIAAFRNNEQFF.

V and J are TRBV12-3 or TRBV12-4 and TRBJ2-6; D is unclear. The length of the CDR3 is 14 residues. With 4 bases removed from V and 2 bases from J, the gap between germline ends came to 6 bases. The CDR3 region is CASSSTTGANVLTF. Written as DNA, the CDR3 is TGTGCCAGCAGTTCCACTACTGGGGCCAACGTCCTGACTTTC.

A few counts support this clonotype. CDR3 coding DNA: TGCAGTGCTAGACCTTATCCCCCCGTCGACCGGGACATGGGCTATGGCTACACCTTC. It specifies CSARPYPPVDRDMGYGYTF. The V call is TRBV20-1, the J call TRBJ1-2; D is possibly TRBD1 (6 bases). This CDR3 spans 19 amino acids. In germline, CDR1 is DFQATT, CDR2 SNEGSKA (reference sequence). The V end lost 2 bases, the J end lost 4 bases, and 29 bases lay between the germline ends.

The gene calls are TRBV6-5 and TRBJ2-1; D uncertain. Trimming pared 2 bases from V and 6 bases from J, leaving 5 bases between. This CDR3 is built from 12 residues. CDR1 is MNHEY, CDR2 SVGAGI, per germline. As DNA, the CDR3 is TGTGCCAGCAGTTACGACATCAATGAGCAGTTCTTC. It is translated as CASSYDINEQFF.

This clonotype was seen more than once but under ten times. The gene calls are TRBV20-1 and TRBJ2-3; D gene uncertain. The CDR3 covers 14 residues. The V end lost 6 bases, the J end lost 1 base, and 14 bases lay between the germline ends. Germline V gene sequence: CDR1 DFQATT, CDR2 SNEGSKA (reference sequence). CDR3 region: CSANTAGRTDTQYF. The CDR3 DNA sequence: TGCAGTGCCAATACCGCCGGACGCACAGATACGCAGTATTTT.

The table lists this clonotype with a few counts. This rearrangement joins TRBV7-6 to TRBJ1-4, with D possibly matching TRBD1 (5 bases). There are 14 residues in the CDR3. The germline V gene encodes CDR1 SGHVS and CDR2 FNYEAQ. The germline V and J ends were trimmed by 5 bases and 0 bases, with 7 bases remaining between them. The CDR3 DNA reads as TGTGCCAGCAGCAAGACAGCAACTAATGAAAAACTGTTTTTT. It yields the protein CASSKTATNEKLFF.